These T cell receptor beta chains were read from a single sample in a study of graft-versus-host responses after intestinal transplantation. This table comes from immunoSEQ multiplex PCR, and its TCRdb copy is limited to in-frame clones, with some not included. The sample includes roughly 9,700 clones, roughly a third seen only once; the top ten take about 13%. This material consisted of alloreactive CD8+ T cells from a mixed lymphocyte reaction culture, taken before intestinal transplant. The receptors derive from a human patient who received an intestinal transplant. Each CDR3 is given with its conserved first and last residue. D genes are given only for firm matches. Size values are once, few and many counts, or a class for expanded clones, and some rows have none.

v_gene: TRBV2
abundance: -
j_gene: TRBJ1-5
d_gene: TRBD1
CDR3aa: CASSEGTGVYQPQHF
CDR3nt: TGTGCCAGCAGCGAAGGGACAGGGGTTTATCAGCCCCAGCATTTT

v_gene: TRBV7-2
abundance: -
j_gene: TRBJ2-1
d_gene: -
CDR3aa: CASNHITYRSRPYEQFF
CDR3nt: TGTGCCAGCAACCATATCACCTACAGGTCAAGGCCCTATGAGCAGTTCTTC

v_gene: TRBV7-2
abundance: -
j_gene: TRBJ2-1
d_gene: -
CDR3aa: CASSPGLFYNEQFF
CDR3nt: TGTGCCAGCAGCCCCGGACTATTTTACAATGAGCAGTTCTTC

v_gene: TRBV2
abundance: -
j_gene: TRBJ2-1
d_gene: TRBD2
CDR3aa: CASTGLADSSYNEQFF
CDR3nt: TGTGCCAGTACCGGACTAGCGGATAGCTCCTACAATGAGCAGTTCTTC

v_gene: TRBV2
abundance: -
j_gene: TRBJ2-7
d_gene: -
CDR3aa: CASSKTGIRVVYEQYF
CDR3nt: TGTGCCAGCAGTAAAACAGGGATTCGCGTCGTCTACGAGCAGTACTTC

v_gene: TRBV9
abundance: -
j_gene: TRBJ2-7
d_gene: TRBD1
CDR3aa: CASSDSGTGSHEQYF
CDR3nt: TGTGCCAGCAGCGACTCCGGGACAGGGTCCCACGAGCAGTACTTC

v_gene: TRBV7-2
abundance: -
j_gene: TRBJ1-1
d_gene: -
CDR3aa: CASSLDRVVTEAFF
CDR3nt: TGTGCCAGCAGCTTAGACAGGGTGGTCACTGAAGCTTTCTTT

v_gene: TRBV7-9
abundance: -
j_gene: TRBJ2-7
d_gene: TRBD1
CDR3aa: CASSSGQGGIPYEQYF
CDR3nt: TGTGCCAGCAGCTCCGGACAGGGCGGCATTCCTTACGAGCAGTACTTC

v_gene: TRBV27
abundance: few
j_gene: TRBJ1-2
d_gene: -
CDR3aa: CASSLFWGGAPAYTF
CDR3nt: TGTGCCAGCAGTTTATTCTGGGGGGGGGCTCCTGCCTACACCTTC

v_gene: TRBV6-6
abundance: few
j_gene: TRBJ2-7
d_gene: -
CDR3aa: CASRPLNRLFYEQYF
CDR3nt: TGTGCCAGCAGACCCCTCAACCGACTCTTTTACGAGCAGTACTTC

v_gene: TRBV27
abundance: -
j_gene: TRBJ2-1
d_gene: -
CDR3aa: CASRRVYHNEQFF
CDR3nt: TGTGCCAGCAGGAGGGTCTACCACAATGAGCAGTTCTTC

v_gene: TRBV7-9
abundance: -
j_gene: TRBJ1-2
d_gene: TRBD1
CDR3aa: CASSWDRGESGYTF
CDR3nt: TGTGCCAGCAGCTGGGACAGGGGAGAAAGTGGCTACACCTTC

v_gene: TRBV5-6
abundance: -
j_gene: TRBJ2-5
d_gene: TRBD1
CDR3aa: CASSLEGQGILWTQYF
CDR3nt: TGTGCCAGCAGCTTGGAGGGACAGGGAATTTTATGGACCCAGTACTTC

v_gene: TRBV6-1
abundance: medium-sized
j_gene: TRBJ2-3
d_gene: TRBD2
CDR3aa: CASSVRDYQSDTQYF
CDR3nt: TGTGCCAGCAGTGTCCGGGACTACCAAAGTGATACGCAGTATTTT

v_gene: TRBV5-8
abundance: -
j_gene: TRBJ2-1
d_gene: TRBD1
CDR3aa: CASSLLDRGHEQFF
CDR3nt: TGTGCCAGCAGCCTCTTGGACAGGGGCCATGAGCAGTTCTTC

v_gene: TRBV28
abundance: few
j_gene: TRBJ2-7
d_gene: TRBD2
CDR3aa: CASNPGGYEQYF
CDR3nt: TGTGCCAGCAACCCGGGGGGCTACGAGCAGTACTTC

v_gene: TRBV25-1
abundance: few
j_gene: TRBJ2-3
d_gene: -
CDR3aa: CASSECRLYTTDTQYF
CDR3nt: TGTGCCAGCAGTGAATGTCGCCTGTACACCACAGATACGCAGTATTTT

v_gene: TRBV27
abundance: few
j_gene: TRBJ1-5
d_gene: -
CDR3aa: CASSLNYRSRNQPQHF
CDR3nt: TGTGCCAGCAGTCTAAATTACAGGTCCAGAAATCAGCCCCAGCATTTT

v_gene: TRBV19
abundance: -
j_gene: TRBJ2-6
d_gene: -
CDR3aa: CASSKAETNQQSRANVLTF
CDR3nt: TGTGCCAGTAGTAAAGCGGAGACAAATCAACAAAGTCGGGCCAACGTCCTGACTTTC

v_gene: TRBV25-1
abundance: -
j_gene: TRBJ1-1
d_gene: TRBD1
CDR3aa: CASSWGTGNTEAFF
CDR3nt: TGTGCCAGCAGCTGGGGGACAGGGAACACTGAAGCTTTCTTT

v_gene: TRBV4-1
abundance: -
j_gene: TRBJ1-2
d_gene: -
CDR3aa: CASSQVHGPDYGYTF
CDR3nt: TGCGCCAGCAGCCAAGTCCATGGGCCGGACTATGGCTACACCTTC

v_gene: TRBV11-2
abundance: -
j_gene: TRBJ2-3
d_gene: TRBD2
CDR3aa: CASSPDPGRPTDTQYF
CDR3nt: TGTGCCAGCAGCCCCGACCCCGGGAGGCCCACAGATACGCAGTATTTT

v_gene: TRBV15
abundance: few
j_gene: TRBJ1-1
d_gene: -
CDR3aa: CATSKRGGQGTEAFF
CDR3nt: TGTGCCACCAGCAAGAGGGGGGGGCAAGGCACTGAAGCTTTCTTT

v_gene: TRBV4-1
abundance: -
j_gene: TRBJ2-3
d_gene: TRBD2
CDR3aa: CASSQYPKRDDSTQWADTQYF
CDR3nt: TGCGCCAGCAGCCAATACCCCAAGCGGGATGACTCAACTCAATGGGCAGATACGCAGTATTTT

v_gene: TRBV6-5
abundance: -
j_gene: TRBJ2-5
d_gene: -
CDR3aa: CASPPLQETQYF
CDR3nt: TGTGCCAGCCCCCCCCTTCAGGAGACCCAGTACTTC

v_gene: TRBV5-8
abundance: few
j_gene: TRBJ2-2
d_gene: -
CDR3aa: CASSLRARRTPNTGELFF
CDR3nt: TGTGCCAGCAGCTTGAGAGCTCGGCGGACTCCGAACACCGGGGAGCTGTTTTTT

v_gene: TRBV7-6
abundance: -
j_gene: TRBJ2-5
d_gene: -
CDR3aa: CASTPLAGAQETQYF
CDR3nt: TGTGCCAGCACCCCACTGGCGGGTGCCCAAGAGACCCAGTACTTC

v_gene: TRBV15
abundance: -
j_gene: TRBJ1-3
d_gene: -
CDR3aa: CATSRDRGRGNTIYF
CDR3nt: TGTGCCACCAGCAGAGATCGAGGGAGGGGAAACACCATATATTTT

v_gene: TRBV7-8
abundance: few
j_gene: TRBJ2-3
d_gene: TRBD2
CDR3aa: CASSSRVAGAGDTQYF
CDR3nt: TGTGCCAGCAGCTCTCGGGTAGCGGGAGCGGGAGATACGCAGTATTTT

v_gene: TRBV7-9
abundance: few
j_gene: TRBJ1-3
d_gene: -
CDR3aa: CASSLVSSAYSGNTIYF
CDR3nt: TGTGCCAGCAGCTTAGTGAGTAGCGCTTACTCTGGAAACACCATATATTTT

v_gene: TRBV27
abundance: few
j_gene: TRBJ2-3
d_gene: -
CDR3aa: CASSALAGDTQYF
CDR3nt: TGTGCCAGCAGTGCCCTAGCAGGAGATACGCAGTATTTT

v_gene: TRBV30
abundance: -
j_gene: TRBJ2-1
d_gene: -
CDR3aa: CAWSVLRPNEQFF
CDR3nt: TGTGCCTGGAGTGTACTCAGGCCCAATGAGCAGTTCTTC

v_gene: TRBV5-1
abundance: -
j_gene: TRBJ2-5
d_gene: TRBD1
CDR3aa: CASSLRLRTGKRETQYF
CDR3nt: TGCGCCAGCAGCCTCAGACTTCGGACAGGGAAGAGGGAGACCCAGTACTTC

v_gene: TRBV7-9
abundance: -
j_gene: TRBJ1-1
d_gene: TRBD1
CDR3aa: CASSLFGTGMNTEAFF
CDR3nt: TGTGCCAGCAGCTTATTTGGGACAGGGATGAACACTGAAGCTTTCTTT

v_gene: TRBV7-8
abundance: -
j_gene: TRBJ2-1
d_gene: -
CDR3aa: CASSLEISGDSYNEQFF
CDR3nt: TGTGCCAGCAGCTTAGAGATTAGCGGCGATTCCTACAATGAGCAGTTCTTC

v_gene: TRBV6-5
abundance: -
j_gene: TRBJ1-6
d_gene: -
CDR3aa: CASSYSGGNYSPLHF
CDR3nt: TGTGCCAGCAGTTACTCTGGCGGAAATTATTCACCCCTCCACTTT

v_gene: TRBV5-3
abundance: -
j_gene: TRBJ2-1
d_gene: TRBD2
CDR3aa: CARSSRTSDEQFF
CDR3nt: TGTGCCAGAAGCTCTCGGACTAGCGATGAGCAGTTCTTC

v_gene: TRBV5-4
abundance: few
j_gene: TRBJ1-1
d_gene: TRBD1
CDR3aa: CASSSGQGVVFF
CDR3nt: TGTGCCAGCAGTTCCGGACAGGGAGTAGTTTTCTTT

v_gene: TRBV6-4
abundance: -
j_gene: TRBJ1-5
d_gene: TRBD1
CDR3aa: CASSLQGGVGSGNQPQHF
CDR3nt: TGTGCCAGCAGTCTTCAGGGGGGCGTTGGATCGGGCAATCAGCCCCAGCATTTT

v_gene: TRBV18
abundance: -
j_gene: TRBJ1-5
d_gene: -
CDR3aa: CASSRGHVDNQPQHF
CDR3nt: TGTGCCAGCTCACGAGGACACGTGGACAATCAGCCCCAGCATTTT

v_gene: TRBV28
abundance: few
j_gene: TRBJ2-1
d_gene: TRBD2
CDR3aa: CASSSPPLAGFYNEQFF
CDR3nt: TGTGCCAGCAGTTCACCCCCACTAGCGGGATTTTACAATGAGCAGTTCTTC

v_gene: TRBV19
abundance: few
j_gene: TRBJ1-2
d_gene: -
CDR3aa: CASSMTDSIGHGYTF
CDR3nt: TGTGCCAGTAGTATGACGGACTCCATAGGACATGGCTACACCTTC

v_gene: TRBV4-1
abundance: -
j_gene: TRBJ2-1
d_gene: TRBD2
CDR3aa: CASSQVASGTIDEQFF
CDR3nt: TGCGCCAGCAGCCAAGTTGCAAGCGGGACGATTGATGAGCAGTTCTTC

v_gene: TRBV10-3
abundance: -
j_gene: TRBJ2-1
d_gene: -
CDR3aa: CAISESGNEQFF
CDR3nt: TGTGCCATCAGTGAGTCCGGGAATGAGCAGTTCTTC

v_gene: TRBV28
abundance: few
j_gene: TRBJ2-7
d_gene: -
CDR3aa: CASSWGGLGEQYF
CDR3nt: TGTGCCAGCAGTTGGGGGGGGCTGGGCGAGCAGTACTTC

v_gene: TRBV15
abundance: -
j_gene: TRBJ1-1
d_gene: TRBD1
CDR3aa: CATSLEGTGAEAFF
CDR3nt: TGTGCCACCAGCCTGGAGGGGACAGGCGCTGAAGCTTTCTTT

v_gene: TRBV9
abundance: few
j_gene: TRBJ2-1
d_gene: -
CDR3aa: CASSYGASNEQFF
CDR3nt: TGTGCCAGCAGTTATGGGGCTAGCAATGAGCAGTTCTTC

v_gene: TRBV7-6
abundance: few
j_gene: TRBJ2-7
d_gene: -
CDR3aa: CASSLGFGGVGTSYEQYF
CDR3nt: TGTGCCAGCAGCTTAGGATTCGGGGGAGTGGGGACCTCTTACGAGCAGTACTTC

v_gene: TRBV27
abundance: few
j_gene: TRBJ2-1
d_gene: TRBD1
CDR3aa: CASSQDGTGLYNEQFF
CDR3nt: TGTGCCAGCAGTCAAGACGGGACAGGGCTATACAATGAGCAGTTCTTC

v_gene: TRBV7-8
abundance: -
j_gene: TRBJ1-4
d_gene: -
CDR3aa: CASSLTANNEKLFF
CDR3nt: TGTGCCAGCAGCCTGACAGCTAATAATGAAAAACTGTTTTTT

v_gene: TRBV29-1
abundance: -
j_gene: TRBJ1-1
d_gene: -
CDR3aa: CSVGAGNAFF
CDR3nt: TGCAGCGTGGGAGCGGGTAATGCTTTCTTT

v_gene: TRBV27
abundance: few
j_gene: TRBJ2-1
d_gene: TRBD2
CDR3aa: CASSLLGTSALNEQFF
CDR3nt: TGTGCCAGCAGTTTACTCGGGACTAGCGCACTCAATGAGCAGTTCTTC

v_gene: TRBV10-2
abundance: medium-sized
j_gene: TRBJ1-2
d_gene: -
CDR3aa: CASSESLGHNYGYTF
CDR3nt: TGCGCCAGCAGTGAGTCCTTGGGACATAACTATGGCTACACCTTC

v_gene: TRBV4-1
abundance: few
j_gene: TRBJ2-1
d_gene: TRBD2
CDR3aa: CASSQDELAVTYNEQFF
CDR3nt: TGCGCCAGCAGCCAAGATGAGCTAGCGGTGACCTACAATGAGCAGTTCTTC

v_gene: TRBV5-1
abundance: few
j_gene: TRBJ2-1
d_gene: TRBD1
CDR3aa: CASSHRHYRGTHEQFF
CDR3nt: TGCGCCAGCAGCCACAGGCACTACAGGGGCACACATGAGCAGTTCTTC

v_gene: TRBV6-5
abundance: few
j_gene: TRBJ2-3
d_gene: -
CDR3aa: CASSYSSQNTQYF
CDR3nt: TGTGCCAGCAGTTACTCTAGTCAAAATACGCAGTATTTT

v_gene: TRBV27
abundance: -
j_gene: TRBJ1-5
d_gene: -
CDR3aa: CASSRTGGPSQPQHF
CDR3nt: TGTGCCAGCAGTCGGACTGGGGGCCCATCTCAGCCCCAGCATTTT

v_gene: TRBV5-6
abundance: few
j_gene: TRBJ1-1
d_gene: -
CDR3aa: CASKLGGWDTEAFF
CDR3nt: TGTGCCAGCAAATTGGGGGGATGGGACACTGAAGCTTTCTTT

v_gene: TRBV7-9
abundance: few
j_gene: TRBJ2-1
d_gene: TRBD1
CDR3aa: CASSPRDSHSYNEQFF
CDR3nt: TGTGCCAGCAGCCCACGGGACAGCCACTCCTACAATGAGCAGTTCTTC